This T cell receptor beta chain was observed in a study of beta chain features in type 1 diabetes. Study results and caveats: Junctions at VDJ sites from type 1 diabetes patients had fewer insertions and more deletions.

This clone was detected a few times. Its antigen is not identified. Expressed TCRB transcripts were sequenced because the entire RNA isolate underwent reverse transcription. The study sequenced naive, central memory and regulatory T cell samples to an average of about 3.6 million reads. Generated by immunoSEQ multiplex PCR, the TCRdb table keeps only in-frame clones and is missing some. Among about 620,000 clones listed, roughly 15% were seen once. The CDR3 has 16 residues. Per the germline V gene, CDR1 is LNHDA and CDR2 is SQIVND (reference sequence). V gave up 3 bases and J gave up 8 bases, with 23 bases separating them.

This sequence joins TRBV19 and TRBJ2-7, with D possibly TRBD2 on 6 matching bases. Specimen: naive CD4+ T cells from blood. The receptor was isolated from a man between 18 and 35 years old in good health. This CDR3 reads CASSISLVADYWQQYF. Here the CDR3 DNA reads TGTGCCAGTAGTATTTCCCTCGTAGCGGACTATTGGCAGCAGTACTTC.